Sequencing of this TCR beta chain was carried out in a study of human T cells and chemical hapten exposure. Study as a whole: Across samples, TCR yields varied, mostly owing to small differences in pooled library volumes.

The time point was: patch test 3, about 24 weeks after DPC sensitization. The treatment was: therapeutic diphenylcyclopropenone sensitization with weekly scalp DPC. Study-level points and caveats: There was no change with DPC sensitization in TCRs above 1 in 1000 frequency. In comparison with controls, expanded TCRs gave rise to a significantly larger number of large CDR3 similarity clusters.

The CDR3 has 16 amino acids. Germline loops: CDR1 MNHEY, CDR2 SVGAGI. Trimming removed 0 bases at V and 0 bases at J, with 11 bases between. This clonotype was detected a few times. Its target is unknown. Each CDR3 protein gets one entry after TCRdb re-called the RACE reads with MiXCR. Of more than 70,000 distinct CDR3 sequences listed, roughly a tenth are singletons. The TCR comes from a woman aged 30 to 39 with alopecia areata. Some clones in this sample may be carry-over from other donors' samples. The chain couples TRBV6-5 to TRBJ1-1; D is uncertain. Sample: whole blood, taken in connection with sensitization to the hapten diphenylcyclopropenone (DPC). The CDR3 protein is CASSYSGGVMNTEAFF. Written as DNA, the CDR3 is TGTGCCAGCAGTTACTCCGGCGGGGTCATGAACACTGAAGCTTTCTTT.